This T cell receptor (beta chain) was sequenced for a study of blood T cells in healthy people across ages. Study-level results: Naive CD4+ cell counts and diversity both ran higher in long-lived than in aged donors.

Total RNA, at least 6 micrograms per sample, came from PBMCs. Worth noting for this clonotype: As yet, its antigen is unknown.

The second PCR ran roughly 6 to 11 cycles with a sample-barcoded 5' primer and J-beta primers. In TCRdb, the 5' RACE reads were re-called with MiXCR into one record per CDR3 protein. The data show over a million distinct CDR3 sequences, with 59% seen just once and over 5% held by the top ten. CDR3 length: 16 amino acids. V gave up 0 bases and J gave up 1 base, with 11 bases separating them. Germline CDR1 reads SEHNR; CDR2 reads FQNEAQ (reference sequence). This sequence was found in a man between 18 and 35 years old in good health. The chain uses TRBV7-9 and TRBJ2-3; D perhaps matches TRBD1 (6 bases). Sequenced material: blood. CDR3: CASSLADSWGTDTQYF. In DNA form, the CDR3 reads TGTGCCAGCAGCTTAGCGGACAGCTGGGGCACAGATACGCAGTATTTT.